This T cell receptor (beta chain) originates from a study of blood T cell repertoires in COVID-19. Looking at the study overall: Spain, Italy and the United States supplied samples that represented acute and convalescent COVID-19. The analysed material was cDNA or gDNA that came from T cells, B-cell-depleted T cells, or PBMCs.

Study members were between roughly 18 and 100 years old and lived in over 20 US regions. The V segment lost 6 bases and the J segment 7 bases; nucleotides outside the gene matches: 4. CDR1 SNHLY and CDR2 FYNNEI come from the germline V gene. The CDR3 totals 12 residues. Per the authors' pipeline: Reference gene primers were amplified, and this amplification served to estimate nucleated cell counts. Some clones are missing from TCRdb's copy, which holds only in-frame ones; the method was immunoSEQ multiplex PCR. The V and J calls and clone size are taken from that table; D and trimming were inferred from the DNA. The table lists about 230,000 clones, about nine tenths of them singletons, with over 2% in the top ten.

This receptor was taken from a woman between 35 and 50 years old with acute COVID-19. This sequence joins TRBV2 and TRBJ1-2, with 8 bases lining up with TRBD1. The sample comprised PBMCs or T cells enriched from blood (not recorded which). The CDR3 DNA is TGTGCCAGCAGCCGGACAGGGTTTGGCTACACCTTC. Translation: CASSRTGFGYTF.